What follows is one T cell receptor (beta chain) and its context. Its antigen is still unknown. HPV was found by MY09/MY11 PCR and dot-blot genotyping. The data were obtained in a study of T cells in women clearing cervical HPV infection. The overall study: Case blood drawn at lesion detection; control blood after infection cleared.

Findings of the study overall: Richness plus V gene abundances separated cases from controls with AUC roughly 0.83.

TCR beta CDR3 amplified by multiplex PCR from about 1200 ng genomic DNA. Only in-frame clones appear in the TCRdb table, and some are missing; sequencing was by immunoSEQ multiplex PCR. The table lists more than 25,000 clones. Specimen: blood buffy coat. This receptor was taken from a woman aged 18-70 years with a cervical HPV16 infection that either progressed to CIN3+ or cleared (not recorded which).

The CDR3 DNA, read in part, is TGCAGTGCCAGTGACAGGCCCCTCTGGCGTAATTCACCC. Encoded protein: CSASDRPLWRNSP. The whole CDR3 sequence is CSASDRPLWRNSPLHF. The rearrangement links TRBV20-1 to TRBJ1-6, with D tentatively TRBD1 (6 bases). The sequence runs out 3 residues before the end of the CDR3; the remainder is reconstructed from the germline J gene. V was pared by 6 bases and J by 6 bases, with 21 bases between. Per the germline V gene, CDR1 is DFQATT and CDR2 is SNEGSKA (reference sequence). CDR3 length: 16 residues.